The source of this T cell receptor (beta chain) is a study of cytomegalovirus exposure and HLA in healthy donors. Findings and caveats of the study: Rates of TCR association differed by HLA locus in a later analysis, with DRB1 highest and HLA-C lowest.

As regards this clone: Its specificity is unknown.

CDR1 and CDR2 from the germline V gene are SNHLY and FYNNEI. The CDR3 is made up of 12 amino acids. The junction had 2 bases not matched to a gene; V was cut back by 6 bases and J by 4 bases. It was with 60 Vbeta and 13 Jbeta primers that the PCR ran. Clones were sequenced by immunoSEQ multiplex PCR, and TCRdb holds only the in-frame ones, with some missing. The top ten hold roughly 2.2% of the sample, which has around 100,000 clones, around 64% seen once. This TCR derives from a woman under 40 in good health and CMV-seronegative. Sequencing was performed on PBMCs. The chain carries TRBV2 and TRBJ1-2, with 7 bases lining up with TRBD1. Written as DNA, the CDR3 is TGTGCCAGCAGGGGGGACAGCTATGGCTACACCTTC. Protein product: CASRGDSYGYTF.